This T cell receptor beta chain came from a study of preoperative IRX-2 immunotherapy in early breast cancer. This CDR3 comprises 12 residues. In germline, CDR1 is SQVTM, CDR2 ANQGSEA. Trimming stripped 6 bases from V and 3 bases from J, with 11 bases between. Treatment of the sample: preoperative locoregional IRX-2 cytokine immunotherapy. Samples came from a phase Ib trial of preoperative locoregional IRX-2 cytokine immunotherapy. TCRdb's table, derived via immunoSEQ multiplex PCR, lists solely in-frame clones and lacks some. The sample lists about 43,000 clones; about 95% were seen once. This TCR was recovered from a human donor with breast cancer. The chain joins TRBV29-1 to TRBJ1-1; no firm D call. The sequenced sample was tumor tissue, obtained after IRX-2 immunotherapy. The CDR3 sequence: CSVESGYTEAFF. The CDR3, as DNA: TGCAGCGTGGAATCGGGCTACACTGAAGCTTTCTTT.